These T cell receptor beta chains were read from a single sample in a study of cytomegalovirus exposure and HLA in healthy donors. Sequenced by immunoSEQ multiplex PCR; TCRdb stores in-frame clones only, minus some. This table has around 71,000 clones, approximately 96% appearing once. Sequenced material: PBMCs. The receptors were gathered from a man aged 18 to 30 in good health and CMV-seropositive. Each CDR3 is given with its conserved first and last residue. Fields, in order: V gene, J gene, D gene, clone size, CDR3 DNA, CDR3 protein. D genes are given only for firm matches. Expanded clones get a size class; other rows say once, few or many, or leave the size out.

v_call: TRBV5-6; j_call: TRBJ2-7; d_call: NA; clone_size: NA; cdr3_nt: TGTGCCAGCAGCTTGTGGGACAACGAGCAGTACTTC; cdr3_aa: CASSLWDNEQYF
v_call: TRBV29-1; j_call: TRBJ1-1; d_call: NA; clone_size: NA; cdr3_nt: TGCAGCGTTGCACAGGGTCAGGCTGAAGCTTTCTTT; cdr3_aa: CSVAQGQAEAFF
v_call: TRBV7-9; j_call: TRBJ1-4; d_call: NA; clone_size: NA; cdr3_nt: TGTGCCAGCAGCTTAGGTTCTAAAGCAGAAAAACTGTTTTTT; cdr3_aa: CASSLGSKAEKLFF
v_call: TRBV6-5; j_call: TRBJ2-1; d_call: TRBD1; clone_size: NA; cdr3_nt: TGTGCCAGCAGAGCCGGGACAGGGTTCTACAATGAGCAGTTCTTC; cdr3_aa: CASRAGTGFYNEQFF
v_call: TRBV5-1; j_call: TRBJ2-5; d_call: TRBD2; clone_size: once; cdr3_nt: TGCGCCAGCAGCTGGGAGATAGCGGGGGGAATAGAGACCCAGTACTTC; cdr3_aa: CASSWEIAGGIETQYF
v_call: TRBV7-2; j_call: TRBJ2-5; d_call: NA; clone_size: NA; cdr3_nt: TGTGCCAGCAGCTTAGACAGGCTTCCCGATATCCAGTACTTC; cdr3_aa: CASSLDRLPDIQYF
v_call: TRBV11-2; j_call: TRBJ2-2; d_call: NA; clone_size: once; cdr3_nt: TGTGCCAGCAGCCTTCGACTATACACCGGGGAGCTGTTTTTT; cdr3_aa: CASSLRLYTGELFF
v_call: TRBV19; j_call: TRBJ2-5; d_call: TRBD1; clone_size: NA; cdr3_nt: TGTGCCAGTAGTAGGGACAGTCATCTGGGCGGGACCCAGTACTTC; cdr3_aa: CASSRDSHLGGTQYF
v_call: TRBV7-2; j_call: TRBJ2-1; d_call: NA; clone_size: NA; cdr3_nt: TGTGCCAGCAGCTTAGATACCGGGGGTCACAATGAGCAGTTCTTC; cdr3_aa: CASSLDTGGHNEQFF
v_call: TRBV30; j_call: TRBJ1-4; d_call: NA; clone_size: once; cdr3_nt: TGTGCCTGGAGTGGAGGGAACAGTGCTAATGAAAAACTGTTTTTT; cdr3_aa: CAWSGGNSANEKLFF
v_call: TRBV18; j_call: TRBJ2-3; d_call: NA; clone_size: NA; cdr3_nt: TGTGCCAGCTCACCTGGACTGACTAGCACAGATACGCAGTATTTT; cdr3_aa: CASSPGLTSTDTQYF
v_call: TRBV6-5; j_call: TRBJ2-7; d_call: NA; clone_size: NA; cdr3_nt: TGTGCCAGCAGTTACTCGAGAGGGTTTTCGGGCGAGCAGTACTTC; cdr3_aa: CASSYSRGFSGEQYF
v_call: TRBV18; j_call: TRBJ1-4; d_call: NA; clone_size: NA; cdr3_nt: TGTGCCAGCTCCCCCATGAGAGGAACCCGGGAGAGACTGTTTTTT; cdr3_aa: CASSPMRGTRERLFF
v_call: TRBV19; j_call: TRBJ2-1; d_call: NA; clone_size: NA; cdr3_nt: TGTGCCAGTAGTATTGAGGGCAACTACAATGAGCAGTTCTTC; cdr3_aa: CASSIEGNYNEQFF
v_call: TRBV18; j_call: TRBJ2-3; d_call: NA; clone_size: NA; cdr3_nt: TGTGCCAGCTCACCAGCGGCCGCCATCTTAGATACGCAGTATTTT; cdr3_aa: CASSPAAAILDTQYF
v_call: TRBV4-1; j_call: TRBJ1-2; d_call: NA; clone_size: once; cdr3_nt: TGCGCCAGCAGCCAGAATACAGTAAACTATGGCTACACCTTC; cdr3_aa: CASSQNTVNYGYTF
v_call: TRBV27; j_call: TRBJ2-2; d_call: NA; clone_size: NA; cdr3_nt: TGTGCCAGCAGTCAGACGACTAGGGCCGGGGAGCTGTTTTTT; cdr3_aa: CASSQTTRAGELFF
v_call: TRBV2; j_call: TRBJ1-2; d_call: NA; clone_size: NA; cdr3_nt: TGTGCCAGCAGTGAAGGGGGGGGCGGCTACACCTTC; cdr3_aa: CASSEGGGGYTF
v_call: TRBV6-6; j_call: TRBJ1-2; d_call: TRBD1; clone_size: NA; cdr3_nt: TGTGCCAGCAGCCTGAGACAGGGGGCGCATGGCTACACCTTC; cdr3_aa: CASSLRQGAHGYTF
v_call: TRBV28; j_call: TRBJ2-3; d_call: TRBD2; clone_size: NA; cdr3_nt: TGTGCCAGCAGTGCTTCCCGGGGGGCAGATACGCAGTATTTT; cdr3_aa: CASSASRGADTQYF
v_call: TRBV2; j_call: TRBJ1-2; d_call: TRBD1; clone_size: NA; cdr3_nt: TGTGCCAGCAGCGGGACAGGGGGTGGCTACACCTTC; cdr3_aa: CASSGTGGGYTF
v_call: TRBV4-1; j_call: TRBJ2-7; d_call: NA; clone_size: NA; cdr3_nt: TGCGCCAGCAGCCTACTAGCCGAGGGCTACGAGCAGTACTTC; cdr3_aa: CASSLLAEGYEQYF
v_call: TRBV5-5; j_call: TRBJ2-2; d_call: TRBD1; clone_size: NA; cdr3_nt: TGTGCCAGCAGCTTGGCCCGGACAGGGGGCACCGGGGAGCTGTTTTTT; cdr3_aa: CASSLARTGGTGELFF
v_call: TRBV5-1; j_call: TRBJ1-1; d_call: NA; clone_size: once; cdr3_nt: TGCGCCAGCAGCTTGACTGTCCCCACTGAAGCTTTCTTT; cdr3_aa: CASSLTVPTEAFF
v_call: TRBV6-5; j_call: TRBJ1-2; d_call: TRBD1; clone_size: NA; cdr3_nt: TGTGCCAGCACCCCTAGTACAGGGGGACTATGGGGCTACACCTTC; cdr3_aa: CASTPSTGGLWGYTF
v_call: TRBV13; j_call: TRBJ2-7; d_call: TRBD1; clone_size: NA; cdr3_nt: TGTGCCAGCAGTCGGGGGGACAGGGACTCCTACGAGCAGTACTTC; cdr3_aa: CASSRGDRDSYEQYF
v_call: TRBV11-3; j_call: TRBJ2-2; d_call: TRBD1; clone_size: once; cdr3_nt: TGTGCCAGCAGCCCCACCCAGGGGGCGGACACCGGGGAGCTGTTTTTT; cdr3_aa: CASSPTQGADTGELFF
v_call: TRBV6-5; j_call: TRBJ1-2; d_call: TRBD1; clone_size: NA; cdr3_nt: TGTGCCAGCAGCGGGACAGGGGGTAGCTATGGCTACACCTTC; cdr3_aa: CASSGTGGSYGYTF
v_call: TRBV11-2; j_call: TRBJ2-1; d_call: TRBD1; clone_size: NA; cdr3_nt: TGTGCCAGCACCCTCGGGACAGCGAATGAGCAGTTCTTC; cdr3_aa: CASTLGTANEQFF
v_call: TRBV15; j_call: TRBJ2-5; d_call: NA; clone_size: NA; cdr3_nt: TGTGCCACCAGCAGAGATCGGGGGGAGACCCAGTACTTC; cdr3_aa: CATSRDRGETQYF
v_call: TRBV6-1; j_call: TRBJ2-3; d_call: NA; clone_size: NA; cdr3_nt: TGTGCCAGCAGTGAATCGAACGGGGGAAGTACAGATACGCAGTATTTT; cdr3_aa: CASSESNGGSTDTQYF
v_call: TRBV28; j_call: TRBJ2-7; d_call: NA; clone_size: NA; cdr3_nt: TGTGCCAGCAGTTGGAGGGAGGTCCCCTACGAGCAGTACTTC; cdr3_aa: CASSWREVPYEQYF
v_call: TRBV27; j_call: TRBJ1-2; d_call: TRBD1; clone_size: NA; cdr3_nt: TGTGCCAGCAGCCGACAGGGAGGCTATGGCTACACCTTC; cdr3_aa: CASSRQGGYGYTF
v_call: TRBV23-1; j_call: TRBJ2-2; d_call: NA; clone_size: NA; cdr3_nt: TGCGCCAGCGGCCGGGACTCAAAAACCGGGGAGCTGTTTTTT; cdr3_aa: CASGRDSKTGELFF
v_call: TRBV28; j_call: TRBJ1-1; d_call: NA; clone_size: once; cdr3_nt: TGTGGGAGTGATTCTTTCCCCCCCAACACTGAAGCTTTCTTT; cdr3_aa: CGSDSFPPNTEAFF
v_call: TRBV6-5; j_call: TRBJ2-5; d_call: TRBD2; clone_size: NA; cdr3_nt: TGTGCCAGCAGTACCCCCGGGACTAGCGTCGAGACCCAGTACTTC; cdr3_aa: CASSTPGTSVETQYF
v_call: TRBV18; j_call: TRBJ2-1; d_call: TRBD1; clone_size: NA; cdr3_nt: TGTGCCAGCTGCCAGGGGACAGAGTCCTACAATGAGCAGTTCTTC; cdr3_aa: CASCQGTESYNEQFF